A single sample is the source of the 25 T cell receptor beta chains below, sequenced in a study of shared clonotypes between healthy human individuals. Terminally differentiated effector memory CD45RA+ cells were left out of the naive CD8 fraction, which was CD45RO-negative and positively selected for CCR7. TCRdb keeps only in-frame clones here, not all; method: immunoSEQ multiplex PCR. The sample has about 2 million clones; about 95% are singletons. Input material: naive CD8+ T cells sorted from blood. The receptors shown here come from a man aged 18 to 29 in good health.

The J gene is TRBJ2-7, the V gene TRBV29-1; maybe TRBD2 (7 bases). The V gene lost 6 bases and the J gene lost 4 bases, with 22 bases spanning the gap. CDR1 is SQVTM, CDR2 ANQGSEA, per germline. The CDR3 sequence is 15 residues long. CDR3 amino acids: CSVQLASGGAYEQYF. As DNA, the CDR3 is TGCAGCGTCCAACTGGCCTCGGGGGGCGCGTACGAGCAGTACTTC.

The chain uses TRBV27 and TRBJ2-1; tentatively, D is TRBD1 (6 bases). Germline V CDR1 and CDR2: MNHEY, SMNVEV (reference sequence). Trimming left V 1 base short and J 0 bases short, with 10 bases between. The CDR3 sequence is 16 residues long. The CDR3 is CASSLLPGASYNEQFF. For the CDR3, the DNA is TGTGCCAGCAGTTTATTGCCAGGGGCCTCCTACAATGAGCAGTTCTTC.

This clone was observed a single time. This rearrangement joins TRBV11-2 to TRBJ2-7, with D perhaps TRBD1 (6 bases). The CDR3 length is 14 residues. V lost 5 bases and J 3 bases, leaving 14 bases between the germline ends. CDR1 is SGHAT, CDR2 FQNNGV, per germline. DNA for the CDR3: TGTGCCAGCAGCCAGTCGGGACACAACTACGAGCAGTACTTC. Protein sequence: CASSQSGHNYEQYF.

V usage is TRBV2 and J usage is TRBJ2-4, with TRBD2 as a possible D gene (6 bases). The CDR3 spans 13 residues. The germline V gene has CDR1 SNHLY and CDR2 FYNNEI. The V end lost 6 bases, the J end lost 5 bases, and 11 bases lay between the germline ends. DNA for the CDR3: TGTGCCAGCAGGGAGGGACGGGAAAACATTCAGTACTTC. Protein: CASREGRENIQYF.

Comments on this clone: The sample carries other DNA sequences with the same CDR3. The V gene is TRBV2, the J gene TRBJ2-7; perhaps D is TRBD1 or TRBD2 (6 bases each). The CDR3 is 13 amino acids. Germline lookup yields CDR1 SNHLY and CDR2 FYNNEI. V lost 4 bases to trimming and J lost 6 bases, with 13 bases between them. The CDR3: CASSGLEGGEQYF. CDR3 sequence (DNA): TGTGCCAGCAGTGGATTGGAGGGGGGCGAGCAGTACTTC. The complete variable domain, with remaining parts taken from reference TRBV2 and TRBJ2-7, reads EPEVTQTPSHQVTQMGQEVILRCVPISNHLYFYWYRQILGQKVEFLVSFYNNEISEKSEIFDDQFSVERPDGSNFTLKIRSTKLEDSAMYFCASSGLEGGEQYFGPGTRLTVT.

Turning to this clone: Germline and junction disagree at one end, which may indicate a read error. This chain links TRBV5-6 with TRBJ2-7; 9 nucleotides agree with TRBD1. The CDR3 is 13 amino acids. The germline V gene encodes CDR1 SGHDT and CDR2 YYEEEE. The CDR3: CASSPWTGAGGHF. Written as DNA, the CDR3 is TGTGCCAGCAGCCCATGGACAGGGGCAGGGGGTCATTTC.

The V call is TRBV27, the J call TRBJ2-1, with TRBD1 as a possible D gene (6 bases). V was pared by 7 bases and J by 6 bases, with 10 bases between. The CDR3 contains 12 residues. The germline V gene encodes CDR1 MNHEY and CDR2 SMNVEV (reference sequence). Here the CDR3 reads CASTQGSNEQFF. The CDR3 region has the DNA TGTGCCAGCACCCAGGGGTCCAATGAGCAGTTCTTC.

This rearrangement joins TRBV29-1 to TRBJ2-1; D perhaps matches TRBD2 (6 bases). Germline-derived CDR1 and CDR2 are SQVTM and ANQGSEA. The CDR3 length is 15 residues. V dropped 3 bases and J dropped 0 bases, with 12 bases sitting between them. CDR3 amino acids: CSVEEGAVSYNEQFF. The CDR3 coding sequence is TGCAGCGTTGAGGAGGGAGCGGTCTCCTACAATGAGCAGTTCTTC.

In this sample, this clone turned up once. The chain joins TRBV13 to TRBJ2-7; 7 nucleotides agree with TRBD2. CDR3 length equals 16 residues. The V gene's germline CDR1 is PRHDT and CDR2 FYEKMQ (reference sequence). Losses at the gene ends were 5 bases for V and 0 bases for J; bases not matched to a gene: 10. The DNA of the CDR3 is TGTGCCAGCAGCCCCCTAGGCAGGGAGGGCTCCTACGAGCAGTACTTC. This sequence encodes CASSPLGREGSYEQYF. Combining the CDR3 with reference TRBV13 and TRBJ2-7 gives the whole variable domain AAGVIQSPRHLIKEKRETATLKCYPIPRHDTVYWYQQGPGQDPQFLISFYEKMQSDKGSIPDRFSAQQFSDYHSELNMSSLELGDSALYFCASSPLGREGSYEQYFGPGTRLTVT.

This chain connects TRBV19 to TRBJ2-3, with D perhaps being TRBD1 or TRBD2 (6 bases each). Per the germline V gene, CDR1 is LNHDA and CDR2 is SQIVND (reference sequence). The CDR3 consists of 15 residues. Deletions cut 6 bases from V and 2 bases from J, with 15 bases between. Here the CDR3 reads CASSVGGGVTDTQYF. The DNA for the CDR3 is TGTGCCAGTAGCGTCGGAGGGGGAGTCACAGATACGCAGTATTTT. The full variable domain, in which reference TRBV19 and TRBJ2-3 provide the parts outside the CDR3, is DGGITQSPKYLFRKEGQNVTLSCEQNLNHDAMYWYRQDPGQGLRLIYYSQIVNDFQKGDIAEGYSVSREKKESFPLTVTSAQKNPTAFYLCASSVGGGVTDTQYFGPGTRLTVL.

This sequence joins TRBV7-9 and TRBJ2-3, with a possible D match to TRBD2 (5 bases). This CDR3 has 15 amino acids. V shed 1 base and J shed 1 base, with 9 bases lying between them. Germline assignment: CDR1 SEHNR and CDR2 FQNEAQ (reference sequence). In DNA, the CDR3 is TGTGCCAGCAGCTTAGTGAATAGCGGCACAGATACGCAGTATTTT. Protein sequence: CASSLVNSGTDTQYF. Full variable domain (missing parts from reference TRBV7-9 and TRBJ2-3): DTGVSQNPRHKITKRGQNVTFRCDPISEHNRLYWYRQTLGQGPEFLTYFQNEAQLEKSRLLSDRFSAERPKGSFSTLEIQRTEQGDSAMYLCASSLVNSGTDTQYFGPGTRLTVL.

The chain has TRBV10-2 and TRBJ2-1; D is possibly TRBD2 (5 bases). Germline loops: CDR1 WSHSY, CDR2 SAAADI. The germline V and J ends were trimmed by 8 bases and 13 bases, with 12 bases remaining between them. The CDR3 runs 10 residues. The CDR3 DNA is TGCGCCAGCCGGGGTGGAGCCCAGTTCTTC. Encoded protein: CASRGGAQFF.

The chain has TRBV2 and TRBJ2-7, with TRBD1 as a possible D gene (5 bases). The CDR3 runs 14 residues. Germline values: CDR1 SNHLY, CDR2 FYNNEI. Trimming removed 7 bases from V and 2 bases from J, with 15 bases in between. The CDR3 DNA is TGTGCCAGCATAGAACAGGTTCCCCCCTACGAGCAGTACTTC. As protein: CASIEQVPPYEQYF.

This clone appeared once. The chain's CDR3 is CASSVVTGGSEAFF. CDR3 nucleotide sequence: TGTGCCAGCAGCGTAGTGACAGGGGGGAGTGAAGCTTTCTTT. The chain carries TRBV9 and TRBJ1-1; TRBD1 agrees at 9 bases. The CDR3 totals 14 residues. Germline V gene sequence: CDR1 SGDLS, CDR2 YYNGEE. V dropped 0 bases and J dropped 7; count of bases not matched to a gene: 4.

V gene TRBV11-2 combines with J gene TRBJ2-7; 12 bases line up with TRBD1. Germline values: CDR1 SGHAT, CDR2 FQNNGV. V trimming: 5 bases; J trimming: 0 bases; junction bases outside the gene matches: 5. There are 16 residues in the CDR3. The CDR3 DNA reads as TGTGCCAGCAGCCTACGGGACAGGGGGCTCTCCTACGAGCAGTACTTC. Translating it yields CASSLRDRGLSYEQYF.

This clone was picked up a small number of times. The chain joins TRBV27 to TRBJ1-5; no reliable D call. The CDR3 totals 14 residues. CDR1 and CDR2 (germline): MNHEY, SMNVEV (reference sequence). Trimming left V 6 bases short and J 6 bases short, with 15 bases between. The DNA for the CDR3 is TGTGCCAGCAGCCTGGACGGAACAAGTCAGCCCCAGCATTTT. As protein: CASSLDGTSQPQHF.

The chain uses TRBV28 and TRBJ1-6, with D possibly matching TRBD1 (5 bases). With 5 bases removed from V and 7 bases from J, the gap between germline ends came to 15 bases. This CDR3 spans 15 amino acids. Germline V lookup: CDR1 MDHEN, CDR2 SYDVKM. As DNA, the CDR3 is TGTGCCAGCAGTCCCCCTCACGGGGGGAATTCACCCCTCCACTTT. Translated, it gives CASSPPHGGNSPLHF.

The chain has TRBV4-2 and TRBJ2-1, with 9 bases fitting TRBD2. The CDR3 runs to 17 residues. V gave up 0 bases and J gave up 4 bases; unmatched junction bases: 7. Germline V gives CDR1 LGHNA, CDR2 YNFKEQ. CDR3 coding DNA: TGTGCCAGCAGCCAAGATACGGCTAGCGGGGATTACAATGAGCAGTTCTTC. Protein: CASSQDTASGDYNEQFF.

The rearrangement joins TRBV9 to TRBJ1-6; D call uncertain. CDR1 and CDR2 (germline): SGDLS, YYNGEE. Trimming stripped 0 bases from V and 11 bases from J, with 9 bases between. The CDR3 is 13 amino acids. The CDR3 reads CASSVDRRPPLHF. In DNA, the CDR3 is TGTGCCAGCAGCGTAGATCGGAGACCACCCCTCCACTTT. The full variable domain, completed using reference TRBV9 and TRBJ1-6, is DSGVTQTPKHLITATGQRVTLRCSPRSGDLSVYWYQQSLDQGLQFLIQYYNGEERAKGNILERFSAQQFPDLHSELNLSSLELGDSALYFCASSVDRRPPLHFGNGTRLTVT.

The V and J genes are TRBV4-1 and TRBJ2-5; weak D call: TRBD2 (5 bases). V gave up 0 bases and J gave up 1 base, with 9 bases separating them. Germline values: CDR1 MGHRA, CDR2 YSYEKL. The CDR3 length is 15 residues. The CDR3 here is CASSQEEGTQETQYF. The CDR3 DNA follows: TGCGCCAGCAGCCAAGAAGAGGGTACCCAAGAGACCCAGTACTTC.

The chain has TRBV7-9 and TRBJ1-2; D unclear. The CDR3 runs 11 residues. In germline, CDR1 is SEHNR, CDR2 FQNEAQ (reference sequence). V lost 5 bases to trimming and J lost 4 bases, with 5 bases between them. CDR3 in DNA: TGTGCCAGCAGCAGACTCTATGGCTACACCTTC. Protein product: CASSRLYGYTF.

CDR3 DNA: TGTGCCAGCAGCTTAGTTACTGAACCAAACACCATATATTTT. This sequence encodes CASSLVTEPNTIYF. J is TRBJ1-3 and V is TRBV7-2; no reliable D call. With 1 base removed from V and 6 bases from J, the gap between germline ends came to 10 bases. Germline assignment: CDR1 SGHTA and CDR2 FQGNSA. This CDR3 has 14 residues.

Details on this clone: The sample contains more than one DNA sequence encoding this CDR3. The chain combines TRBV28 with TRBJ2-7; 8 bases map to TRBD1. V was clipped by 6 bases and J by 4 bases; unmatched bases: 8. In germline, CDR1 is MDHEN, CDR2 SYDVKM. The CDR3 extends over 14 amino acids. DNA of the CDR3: TGTGCCAGCAGCACTCGGACAGGGCCATACGAGCAGTACTTC. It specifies CASSTRTGPYEQYF. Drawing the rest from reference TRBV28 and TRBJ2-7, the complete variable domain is DVKVTQSSRYLVKRTGEKVFLECVQDMDHENMFWYRQDPGLGLRLIYFSYDVKMKEKGDIPEGYSVSREKKERFSLILESASTNQTSMYLCASSTRTGPYEQYFGPGTRLTVT.

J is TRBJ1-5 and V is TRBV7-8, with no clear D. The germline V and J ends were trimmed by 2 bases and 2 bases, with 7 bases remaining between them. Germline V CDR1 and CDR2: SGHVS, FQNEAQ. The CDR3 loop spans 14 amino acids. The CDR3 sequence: CASSLMAGNQPQHF. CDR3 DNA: TGTGCCAGCAGCTTAATGGCAGGCAATCAGCCCCAGCATTTT.

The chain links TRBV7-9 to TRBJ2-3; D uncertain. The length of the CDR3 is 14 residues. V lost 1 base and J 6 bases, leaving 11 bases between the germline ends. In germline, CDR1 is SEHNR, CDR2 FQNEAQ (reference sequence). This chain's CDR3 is CASSLEEGMDTQYF. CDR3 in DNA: TGTGCCAGCAGCTTAGAGGAAGGGATGGATACGCAGTATTTT.